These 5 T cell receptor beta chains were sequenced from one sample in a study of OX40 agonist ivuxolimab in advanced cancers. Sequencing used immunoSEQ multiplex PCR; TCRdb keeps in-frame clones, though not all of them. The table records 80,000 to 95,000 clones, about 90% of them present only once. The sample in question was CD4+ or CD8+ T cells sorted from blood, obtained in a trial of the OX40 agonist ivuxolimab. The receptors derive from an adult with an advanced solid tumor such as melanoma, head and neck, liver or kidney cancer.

CDR3 sequence: CASSGGEGTEAFF. The DNA for the CDR3 is TGTGCCAGCTCGGGGGGGGAGGGCACTGAAGCTTTCTTT. The genes are TRBV6-5 and TRBJ1-1; D is possibly TRBD1 (5 bases). The V and J ends lost 8 bases and 4 bases respectively, with 14 bases between them. Germline loops: CDR1 MNHEY, CDR2 SVGAGI. CDR3 length: 13 residues.

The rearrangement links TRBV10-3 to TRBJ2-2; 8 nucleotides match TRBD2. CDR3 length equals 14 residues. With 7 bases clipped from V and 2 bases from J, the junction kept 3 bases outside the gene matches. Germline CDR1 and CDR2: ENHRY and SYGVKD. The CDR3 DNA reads TGTGCCATCAAGCGGGGGCCTAACACCGGGGAGCTGTTTTTT. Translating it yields CAIKRGPNTGELFF.

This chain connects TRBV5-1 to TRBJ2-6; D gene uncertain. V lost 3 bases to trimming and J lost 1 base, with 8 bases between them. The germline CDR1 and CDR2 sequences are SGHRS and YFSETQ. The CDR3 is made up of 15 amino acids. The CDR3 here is CASSYTLSGANVLTF. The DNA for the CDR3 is TGCGCCAGCAGCTATACCCTATCTGGGGCCAACGTCCTGACTTTC.

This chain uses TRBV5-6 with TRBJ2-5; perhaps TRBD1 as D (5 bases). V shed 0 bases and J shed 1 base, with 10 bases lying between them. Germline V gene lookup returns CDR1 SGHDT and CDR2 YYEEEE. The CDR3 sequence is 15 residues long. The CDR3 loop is CASSLGGGIQETQYF. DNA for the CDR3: TGTGCCAGCAGCTTGGGGGGCGGCATCCAAGAGACCCAGTACTTC.

The CDR3 DNA is TGTGCCAGTAGTGAGGTTGGACACTACGAGCAGTACTTC. Amino acids: CASSEVGHYEQYF. The rearrangement joins TRBV19 to TRBJ2-7; D may be TRBD1 (5 bases). Germline V CDR1 and CDR2: LNHDA, SQIVND (reference sequence). The CDR3 runs 13 residues. V was clipped by 5 bases and J by 3 bases, with 11 bases between them. The whole variable domain, remainder taken from reference TRBV19 and TRBJ2-7, is DGGITQSPKYLFRKEGQNVTLSCEQNLNHDAMYWYRQDPGQGLRLIYYSQIVNDFQKGDIAEGYSVSREKKESFPLTVTSAQKNPTAFYLCASSEVGHYEQYFGPGTRLTVT.